This paragraph covers one T cell receptor beta chain sequence. The antigen remains undetermined. This record comes from a study of T cells in Graves' hyperthyroidism and ophthalmopathy. Study-wide background: Peripheral blood was secured at the point of initial diagnosis, before any treatment.

Whole-study findings and limits: Stable hyperthyroidism and ophthalmopathy were separated using 13 V-J signatures.

V was pared by 6 bases and J by 3 bases, with 10 bases of the junction left unmatched. The CDR3 is made up of 16 amino acids. Germline CDR1 reads SEHNR; CDR2 reads FQNEAQ (reference sequence). Uncontrolled infection, other autoimmune disease, pregnancy or lactation led to exclusion. Using more than 7.5 ml of fresh peripheral blood, PBMCs were prepared. Amplified TCR beta CDR3 regions came from RNA transcripts. In the first-round RT-PCR of the TCR CDR3, the HTBI primer set was used. TCRdb reanalysed the multiplex PCR reads using MiXCR and keeps one entry per CDR3 protein. The sample lists about 560,000 distinct CDR3 sequences; about a sixth were seen once.

The chain carries TRBV7-9 and TRBJ2-5; 10 bases match TRBD1. This clonotype originated in a woman between 18 and 29 years old with Graves' hyperthyroidism. Sequenced sample: blood. The CDR3 DNA reads TGTGCCAGCAGGACCGGGACAGGGGTACTAGAAGAGACCCAGTACTTC. This gives the protein CASRTGTGVLEETQYF.